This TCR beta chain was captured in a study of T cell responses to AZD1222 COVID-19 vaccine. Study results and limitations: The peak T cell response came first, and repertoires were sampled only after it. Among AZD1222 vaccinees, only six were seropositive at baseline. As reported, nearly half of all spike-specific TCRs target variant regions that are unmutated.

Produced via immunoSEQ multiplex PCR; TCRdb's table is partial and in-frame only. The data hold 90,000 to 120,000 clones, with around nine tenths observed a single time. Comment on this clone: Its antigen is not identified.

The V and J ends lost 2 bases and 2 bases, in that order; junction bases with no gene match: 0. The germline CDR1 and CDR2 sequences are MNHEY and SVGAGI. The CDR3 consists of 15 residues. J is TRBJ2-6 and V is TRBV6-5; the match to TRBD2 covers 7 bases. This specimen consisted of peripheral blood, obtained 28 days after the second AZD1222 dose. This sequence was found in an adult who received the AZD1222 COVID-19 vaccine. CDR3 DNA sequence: TGTGCCAGCAGTTACGGGGGGGCTGGGGCCAACGTCCTGACTTTC. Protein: CASSYGGAGANVLTF.